Reported below is one T cell receptor beta chain. The entry originates in a study of blood T cell repertoires in COVID-19. As for the study in general: Spain, Italy and the United States supplied samples that represented acute and convalescent COVID-19. T cells, B-cell-depleted T cells, or PBMCs supplied cDNA or gDNA.

Per the study methods: Reference gene primer amplification gave estimated nucleated cell counts. Only in-frame clones appear in the TCRdb table, and some are missing; sequencing was by immunoSEQ multiplex PCR. The DNA gave D and trimming, while V, J and clone size come from that table. This sample has about 140,000 clones, with roughly 84% found just once. The Seattle patients joined while their infection was active and were tracked longitudinally afterward. Looked up from germline, CDR1 is MGHRA and CDR2 is YSYEKL. The germline V and J ends were trimmed by 0 bases and 7 bases, with 12 bases remaining between them. This CDR3 region has 14 residues.

This chain uses TRBV4-1 with TRBJ1-2; tentative D call: TRBD1 (5 bases). Sequenced input: peripheral blood. The source is a man younger than 45 with COVID-19, enrolled during active disease. The CDR3 DNA is TGCGCCAGCAGCCAAGATGCAGGGTTTGGTGGCTACACCTTC. This encodes CASSQDAGFGGYTF.